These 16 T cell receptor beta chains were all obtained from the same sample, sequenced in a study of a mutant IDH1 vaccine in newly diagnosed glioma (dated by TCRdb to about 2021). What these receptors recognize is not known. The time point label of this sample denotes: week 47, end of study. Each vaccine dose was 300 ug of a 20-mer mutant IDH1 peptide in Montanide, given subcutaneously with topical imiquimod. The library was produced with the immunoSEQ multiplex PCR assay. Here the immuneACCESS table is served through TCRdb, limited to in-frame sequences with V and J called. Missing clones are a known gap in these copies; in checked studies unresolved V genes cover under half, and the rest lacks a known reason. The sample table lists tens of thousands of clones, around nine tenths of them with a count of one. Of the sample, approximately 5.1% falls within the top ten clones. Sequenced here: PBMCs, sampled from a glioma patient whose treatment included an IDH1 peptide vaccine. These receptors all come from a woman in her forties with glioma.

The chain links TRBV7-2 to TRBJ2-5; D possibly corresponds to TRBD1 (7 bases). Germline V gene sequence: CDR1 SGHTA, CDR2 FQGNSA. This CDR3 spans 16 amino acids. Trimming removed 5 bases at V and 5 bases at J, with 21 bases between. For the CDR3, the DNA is TGTGCCAGCAGCAGCCCCGACCAGACAGGGAGGGAGACCCAGTACTTC. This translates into CASSSPDQTGRETQYF.

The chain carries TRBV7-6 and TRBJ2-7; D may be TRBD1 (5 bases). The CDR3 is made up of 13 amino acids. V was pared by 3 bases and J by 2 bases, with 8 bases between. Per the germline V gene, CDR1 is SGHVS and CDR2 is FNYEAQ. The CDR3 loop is CASSLDTAYEQYF. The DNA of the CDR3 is TGTGCCAGCAGCTTGGACACCGCCTACGAGCAGTACTTC.

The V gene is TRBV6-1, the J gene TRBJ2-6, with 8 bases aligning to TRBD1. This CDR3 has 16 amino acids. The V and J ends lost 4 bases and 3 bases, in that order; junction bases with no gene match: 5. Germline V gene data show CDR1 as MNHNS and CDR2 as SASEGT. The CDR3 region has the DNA TGTGCCAGCAGTGCCTCAGGGGGCGGTGGGGCCAACGTCCTGACTTTC. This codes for CASSASGGGGANVLTF.

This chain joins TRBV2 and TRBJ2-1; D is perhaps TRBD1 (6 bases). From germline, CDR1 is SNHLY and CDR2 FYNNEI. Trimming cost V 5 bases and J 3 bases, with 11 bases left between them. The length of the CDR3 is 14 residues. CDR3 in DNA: TGTGCCAGCAGTCCCGGGACATTCTACAATGAGCAGTTCTTC. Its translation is CASSPGTFYNEQFF.

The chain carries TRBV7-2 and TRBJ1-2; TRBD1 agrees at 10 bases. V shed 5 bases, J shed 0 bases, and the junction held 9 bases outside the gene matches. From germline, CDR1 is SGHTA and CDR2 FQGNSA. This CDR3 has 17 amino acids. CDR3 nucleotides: TGTGCCAGCAGCCCCCGACAGGGGGCCAATTCTAACTATGGCTACACCTTC. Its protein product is CASSPRQGANSNYGYTF.

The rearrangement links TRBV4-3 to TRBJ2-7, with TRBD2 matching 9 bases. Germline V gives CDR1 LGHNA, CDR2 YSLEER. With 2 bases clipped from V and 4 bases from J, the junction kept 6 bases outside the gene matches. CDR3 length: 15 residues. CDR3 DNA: TGCGCCAGCAGCCAAAGGGGCGGGGGGGCTTACGAGCAGTACTTC. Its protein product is CASSQRGGGAYEQYF.

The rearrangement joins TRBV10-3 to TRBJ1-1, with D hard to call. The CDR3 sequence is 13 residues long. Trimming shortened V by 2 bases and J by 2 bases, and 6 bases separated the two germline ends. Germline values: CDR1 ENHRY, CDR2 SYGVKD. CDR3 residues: CAISEVSNTEAFF. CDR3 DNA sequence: TGTGCCATCAGTGAGGTCAGTAACACTGAAGCTTTCTTT.

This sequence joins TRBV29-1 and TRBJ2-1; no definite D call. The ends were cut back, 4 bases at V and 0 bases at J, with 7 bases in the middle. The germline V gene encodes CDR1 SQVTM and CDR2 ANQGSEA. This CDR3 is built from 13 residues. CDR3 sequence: CSVAADSYNEQFF. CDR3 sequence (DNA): TGCAGCGTTGCTGCAGACTCCTACAATGAGCAGTTCTTC.

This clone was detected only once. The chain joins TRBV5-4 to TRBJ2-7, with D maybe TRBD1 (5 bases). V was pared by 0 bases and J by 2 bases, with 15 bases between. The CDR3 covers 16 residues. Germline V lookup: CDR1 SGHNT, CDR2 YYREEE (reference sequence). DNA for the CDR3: TGTGCCAGCAGCTTGGGGACAAGGGAACCCCCCTACGAGCAGTACTTC. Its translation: CASSLGTREPPYEQYF.

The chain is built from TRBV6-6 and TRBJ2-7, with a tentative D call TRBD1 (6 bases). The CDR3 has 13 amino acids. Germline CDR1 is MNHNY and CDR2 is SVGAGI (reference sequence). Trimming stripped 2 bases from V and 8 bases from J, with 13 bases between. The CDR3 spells CASSYGQGSQQYF. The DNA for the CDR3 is TGTGCCAGCAGTTACGGCCAGGGGTCCCAGCAGTACTTC.

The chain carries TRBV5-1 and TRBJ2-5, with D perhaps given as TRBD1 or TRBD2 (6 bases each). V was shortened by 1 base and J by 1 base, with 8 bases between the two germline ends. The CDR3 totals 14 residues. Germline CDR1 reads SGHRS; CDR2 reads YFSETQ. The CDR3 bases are TGCGCCAGCAGCTTGCCGGGGGCCCAAGAGACCCAGTACTTC. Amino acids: CASSLPGAQETQYF.

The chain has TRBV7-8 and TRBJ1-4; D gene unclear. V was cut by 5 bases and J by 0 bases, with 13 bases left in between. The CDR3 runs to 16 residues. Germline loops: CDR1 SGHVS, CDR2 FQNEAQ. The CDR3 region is CASSHPEGATNEKLFF. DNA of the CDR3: TGTGCCAGCAGCCACCCGGAGGGTGCAACTAATGAAAAACTGTTTTTT.

Here the CDR3 DNA reads TGCGCCAGCAGCACCCGGGACTCTATTAATTCACCCCTCCACTTT. Its protein is CASSTRDSINSPLHF. The gene calls are TRBV5-1 and TRBJ1-6; the D gene is possibly TRBD1 (5 bases). CDR1 and CDR2 from the germline V gene are SGHRS and YFSETQ. The CDR3 covers 15 residues. The germline V and J ends were trimmed by 4 bases and 6 bases, with 14 bases remaining between them.

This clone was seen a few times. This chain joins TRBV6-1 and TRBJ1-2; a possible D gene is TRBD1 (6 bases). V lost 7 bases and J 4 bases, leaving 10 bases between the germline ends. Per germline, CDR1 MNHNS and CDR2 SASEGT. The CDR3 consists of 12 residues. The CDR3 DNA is TGTGCCAGCAACAGGGTTCGCTATGGCTACACCTTC. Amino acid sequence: CASNRVRYGYTF.

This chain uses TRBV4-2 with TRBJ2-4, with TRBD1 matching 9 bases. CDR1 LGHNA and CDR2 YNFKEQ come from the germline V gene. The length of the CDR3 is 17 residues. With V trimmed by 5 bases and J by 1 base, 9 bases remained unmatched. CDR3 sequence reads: CASSTTGGASAKNIQYF. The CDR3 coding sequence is TGTGCCAGCAGCACAACAGGGGGCGCGTCGGCCAAAAACATTCAGTACTTC.

The CDR3 loop is CATSRDPDRAEKLFF. As DNA, the CDR3 is TGTGCCACCAGCAGAGATCCGGACAGGGCTGAAAAACTGTTTTTT. This rearrangement joins TRBV15 to TRBJ1-4; 8 bases fit TRBD1. CDR1 and CDR2 (germline): LNHNV, YYDKDF (reference sequence). CDR3 length: 15 residues. The J segment lost 7 bases and the V segment lost 0 bases, leaving 4 bases of the junction unmatched.